The 26 T cell receptor beta chains below come from one sample, sequenced in a study of spatial heterogeneity in lung cancer. One entry per CDR3 protein, called by TCRdb with MiXCR from the 5' RACE reads. The table has 35,000 to 55,000 distinct CDR3 sequences, approximately 6.3% seen once. Time point meaning: sample taken at primary tumor resection. The sample was PBMCs, taken at surgery. The receptors derive from a female donor with early-stage non-small cell lung cancer.

This clonotype showed up just a few times. This sequence joins TRBV4-1 and TRBJ1-5, with D possibly matching TRBD1 (5 bases). Germline loops: CDR1 MGHRA, CDR2 YSYEKL. The CDR3 consists of 17 residues. Trimming pared 1 base from V and 2 bases from J, leaving 15 bases between. In nucleotides, the CDR3 is TGCGCCAGCAGCCAAGTCGCGGGTGGGGCTGGCAATCAGCCCCAGCATTTT. This translates into CASSQVAGGAGNQPQHF.

There are a few counts of this clonotype. The chain links TRBV4-1 to TRBJ2-2; D perhaps matches TRBD1 (6 bases). Trimming stripped 3 bases from V and 2 bases from J, with 10 bases between. Per germline, CDR1 MGHRA and CDR2 YSYEKL. The CDR3 totals 15 residues. CDR3 sequence reads: CASSHQGLNTGELFF. In nucleotides, the CDR3 is TGCGCCAGCAGCCACCAGGGGCTTAACACCGGGGAGCTGTTTTTT.

At least ten counts were recorded for this clonotype. The chain uses TRBV20-1 and TRBJ2-7, with unresolved D. CDR1 is DFQATT, CDR2 SNEGSKA, per germline (reference sequence). CDR3 size: 13 residues. V shed 4 bases and J shed 0 bases, with 10 bases lying between them. In nucleotides, the CDR3 is TGCAGTGCTATCGCTACAGTCTCCTACGAGCAGTACTTC. This translates into CSAIATVSYEQYF.

Only a few counts were recorded for this clonotype. The CDR3 reads CASSPAGQGGTEAFF. The CDR3, as DNA: TGTGCCAGCAGCCCCGCCGGACAGGGCGGAACTGAAGCTTTCTTT. The chain combines TRBV7-9 with TRBJ1-1, with 8 bases lining up with TRBD1. With V trimmed by 5 bases and J by 5 bases, 10 bases remained unmatched. CDR3 length equals 15 residues. CDR1 and CDR2 (germline): SEHNR, FQNEAQ (reference sequence).

Note on this clonotype: Just one base apart from a much larger clone, this may be a read error. V is TRBV5-4 and J is TRBJ2-7; 8 nucleotides line up with TRBD1. The CDR3 is made up of 15 amino acids. Germline-derived CDR1 and CDR2 are SGHNT and YYREEE (reference sequence). CDR3 region: CVSSSTTGAHYEQYF. In nucleotides, the CDR3 is TGTGTCAGCAGCTCCACGACAGGGGCCCACTACGAGCAGTACTTC.

The table lists this clonotype with many counts. V usage is TRBV5-1 and J usage is TRBJ1-2, with D unresolved. The CDR3 loop spans 13 amino acids. CDR1 is SGHRS, CDR2 YFSETQ, per germline. The V end was cut by 4 bases, the J end by 2 bases, with 9 bases between. CDR3 amino acids: CASSGGPNYGYTF. In DNA form, the CDR3 reads TGCGCCAGCAGCGGCGGTCCAAACTATGGCTACACCTTC.

This clonotype showed up many times. The chain joins TRBV20-1 to TRBJ1-5; 7 bases fit TRBD1. The CDR3 spans 14 residues. The V segment lost 3 bases and the J segment 2 bases; nucleotides outside the gene matches: 4. In germline, CDR1 is DFQATT, CDR2 SNEGSKA (reference sequence). In DNA form, the CDR3 reads TGCAGTGCTAGCTACAGGGGAGGCAATCAGCCCCAGCATTTT. It is translated as CSASYRGGNQPQHF.

This sequence joins TRBV30 and TRBJ1-2; D remains unclear. Germline loops: CDR1 GTSNPN, CDR2 SVGIG (reference sequence). The V gene lost 0 bases and the J gene lost 2 bases, with 7 bases spanning the gap. The CDR3 loop spans 13 amino acids. CDR3 in amino acids: CAWSVARNYGYTF. In nucleotides, the CDR3 is TGTGCCTGGAGTGTAGCCAGAAACTATGGCTACACCTTC.

The chain employs TRBV7-8 and TRBJ1-2; D may be TRBD1 (5 bases). V was shortened by 5 bases and J by 9 bases, with 22 bases between the two germline ends. The CDR3 has 15 residues. CDR1 and CDR2 (germline): SGHVS, FQNEAQ. DNA of the CDR3: TGTGCCAGCAGCACATCAGTCGGGCAGGGCGCTCGCTACACCTTC. As protein: CASSTSVGQGARYTF.

This clonotype was recorded at least ten times. The chain recombines TRBV6-2 or TRBV6-3 with TRBJ1-5; 7 nucleotides match TRBD1. J lost 7 bases, V lost 2 bases, and 11 bases had no gene match. Per germline, CDR1 MNHEY and CDR2 SVGEGT. There are 16 residues in the CDR3. CDR3 DNA sequence: TGTGCCAGCAGTTACGGGAACAGGGGTGGATGGCAGCCCCAGCATTTT. Encoded protein: CASSYGNRGGWQPQHF.

The table lists this clonotype with many counts. The V and J genes are TRBV11-2 and TRBJ2-1; 16 nucleotides line up with TRBD2. Germline assignment: CDR1 SGHAT and CDR2 FQNNGV. This CDR3 contains 16 residues. With 5 bases clipped from V and 8 bases from J, the junction kept 6 bases outside the gene matches. CDR3: CASSIQGLAGGYEQFF. The CDR3 DNA reads as TGTGCCAGCAGCATCCAGGGACTAGCGGGGGGGTATGAGCAGTTCTTC.

In its sample, this clonotype was seen many times. This chain joins TRBV9 and TRBJ2-3; 13 bases match TRBD2. The CDR3 covers 17 residues. The V segment lost 0 bases and the J segment 2 bases; nucleotides outside the gene matches: 3. Germline V gene lookup returns CDR1 SGDLS and CDR2 YYNGEE. The CDR3 DNA reads as TGTGCCAGCAGCGTAGAACTAGCGGGGGGGAACACAGATACGCAGTATTTT. This sequence encodes CASSVELAGGNTDTQYF.

This clonotype has at least ten counts. The chain's CDR3 is CASSQVGAAYNSPLHF. CDR3 in DNA: TGTGCCAGCAGCCAAGTGGGGGCCGCCTATAATTCACCCCTCCACTTT. This chain connects TRBV3-1 to TRBJ1-6; weak D call: TRBD1 (6 bases). The CDR3 is 16 residues long. The V end lost 1 base, the J end lost 2 bases, and 9 bases lay between the germline ends. Germline V gene lookup returns CDR1 LGHDT and CDR2 YNNKEL (reference sequence).

In its sample, this clonotype was seen many times. The chain is built from TRBV12-3 or TRBV12-4 and TRBJ1-5, with D hard to call. V lost 5 bases to trimming and J lost 2 bases, with 7 bases between them. This CDR3 has 13 residues. CDR3 coding DNA: TGTGCCAGCAGTCCCGACCGCAATCAGCCCCAGCATTTT. It specifies CASSPDRNQPQHF.

This clonotype was observed a few times. The genes are TRBV20-1 and TRBJ2-3; 14 bases map to TRBD2. The CDR3 spans 16 residues. Germline assignment: CDR1 DFQATT and CDR2 SNEGSKA (reference sequence). V shed 6 bases, J shed 0 bases, and the junction held 5 bases outside the gene matches. The CDR3 sequence: CSATGLAGGSTDTQYF. The CDR3 DNA reads as TGCAGTGCAACCGGACTAGCGGGGGGAAGCACAGATACGCAGTATTTT.

This clonotype was observed a handful of times. V is TRBV20-1 and J is TRBJ2-3, with 9 positions matching TRBD2. The V segment lost 6 bases and the J segment 4 bases; nucleotides outside the gene matches: 11. Germline CDR1 reads DFQATT; CDR2 reads SNEGSKA (reference sequence). This CDR3 spans 15 amino acids. The CDR3 reads CSASLRGGPADTQYF. For the CDR3, the DNA is TGCAGTGCCAGTTTGCGGGGGGGCCCCGCAGATACGCAGTATTTT.

This clonotype was picked up many times. This chain links TRBV24-1 with TRBJ1-1; 8 bases are shared with TRBD1. CDR1 is KGHDR, CDR2 SFDVKD, per germline. This CDR3 has 16 amino acids. V was clipped by 2 bases and J by 4 bases; unmatched bases: 8. CDR3 loop: CATSDYVGQEGTEAFF. The CDR3 DNA reads as TGTGCCACCAGTGATTACGTGGGACAGGAGGGCACTGAAGCTTTCTTT.

At least ten counts were recorded for this clonotype. The V and J genes are TRBV6-2 or TRBV6-3 and TRBJ2-7; no definite D call. Germline assignment: CDR1 MNHEY and CDR2 SVGEGT. V shed 6 bases and J shed 3 bases, with 15 bases lying between them. The CDR3 runs 14 residues. CDR3: CASSSSLNYYEQYF. CDR3 nucleotide sequence: TGTGCCAGCAGCTCCTCACTTAACTACTACGAGCAGTACTTC.

The V gene is TRBV6-1, the J gene TRBJ2-5; D gene ambiguous. Germline V lookup: CDR1 MNHNS, CDR2 SASEGT. The CDR3 sequence is 14 residues long. V was cut by 4 bases and J by 2 bases, with 11 bases left in between. This chain's CDR3 is CASSVSRSQETQYF. DNA of the CDR3: TGTGCCAGCAGTGTATCCCGCAGTCAAGAGACCCAGTACTTC.

This clonotype was seen many times. The chain has TRBV19 and TRBJ2-3; unclear D gene. V lost 2 bases and J 0 bases, leaving 6 bases between the germline ends. The CDR3 runs to 14 residues. The V gene's germline CDR1 is LNHDA and CDR2 SQIVND (reference sequence). The CDR3 sequence: CASSIQASTDTQYF. DNA for the CDR3: TGTGCCAGTAGTATACAGGCTAGCACAGATACGCAGTATTTT.

This clonotype was found many times. Relative to the germline gene, one junction end is altered; a read error may explain this. The rearrangement joins TRBV12-3 or TRBV12-4 to TRBJ2-7, with a weak D call TRBD1 (6 bases). The CDR3 is 14 residues long. The CDR3 sequence: CASTSTTGMKGQSF. The CDR3 DNA is TGTGCCAGCACCTCGACGACAGGAATGAAGGGGCAGTCCTTC.

This clonotype was recorded at least ten times. The chain combines TRBV7-3 with TRBJ2-3, with 9 bases aligning to TRBD1. V shed 5 bases and J 6 bases; nucleotides not matched to a gene: 6. The CDR3 is 14 residues long. CDR1 and CDR2 from the germline V gene are SGHTA and FQGTGA. The CDR3 loop is CASSLGQGQDTQYF. CDR3 nucleotide sequence: TGTGCCAGCAGCCTCGGACAGGGGCAGGATACGCAGTATTTT.

About this clonotype itself: A much larger clone lies one base from this, so it may be a read error. The chain couples TRBV6-2 or TRBV6-3 to TRBJ2-7; D may be TRBD1 (5 bases). CDR3 length equals 13 residues. Germline values: CDR1 MNHEY, CDR2 SVGEGT. The CDR3 here is CASTPTVNYAQYF. The CDR3, as DNA: TGTGCCAGCACCCCGACAGTAAACTACGCGCAGTACTTC.

This clonotype was detected only a few times. The chain employs TRBV5-6 and TRBJ1-2, with 8 bases fitting TRBD1. With 1 base clipped from V and 9 bases from J, the junction kept 8 bases outside the gene matches. This CDR3 comprises 14 residues. CDR1 is SGHDT, CDR2 YYEEEE, per germline. The CDR3 sequence is CASSLTPTGDRYTF. Written as DNA, the CDR3 is TGTGCCAGCAGCTTGACTCCGACAGGGGATCGCTACACCTTC.

In this sample, this clonotype turned up many times. This rearrangement joins TRBV7-2 to TRBJ2-5; the D is unclear. This CDR3 region has 16 residues. Trimming shortened V by 1 base and J by 1 base, and 13 bases separated the two germline ends. CDR1 is SGHTA and CDR2 is FQGNSA in the germline V gene. The DNA for the CDR3 is TGTGCCAGCAGCTTAGGGCCCCCGGCCACCCAAGAGACCCAGTACTTC. Protein product: CASSLGPPATQETQYF. Filled out from reference TRBV7-2 and TRBJ2-5, the complete variable domain reads GAGVSQSPSNKVTEKGKDVELRCDPISGHTALYWYRQSLGQGLEFLIYFQGNSAPDKSGLPSDRFSAERTGGSVSTLTIQRTQQEDSAVYLCASSLGPPATQETQYFGPGTRLLVL.

This clonotype occurred a few times. V gene TRBV7-2 combines with J gene TRBJ2-5; D call uncertain. This CDR3 comprises 13 residues. Trimming shortened V by 5 bases and J by 4 bases, and 11 bases separated the two germline ends. The germline gives CDR1 SGHTA, CDR2 FQGNSA. CDR3 residues: CASSPNSVETQYF. The CDR3 DNA is TGTGCCAGCAGCCCGAATAGTGTAGAGACCCAGTACTTC.